Listed here is a single TCR beta chain. This sample was taken from a study of blood T cells in healthy people across ages. The CDR3 totals 13 residues. V was shortened by 5 bases and J by 0 bases, with 10 bases between the two germline ends. Germline values: CDR1 SQVTM, CDR2 ANQGSEA. Sample-barcoded 5' priming and a J-beta primer mix drove a second PCR of 7 to 11 cycles. TCRdb reanalysed the 5' RACE reads using MiXCR and keeps one entry per CDR3 protein. In the table there are approximately 1.5 million distinct CDR3 sequences, roughly 30% of which are singletons. The chain combines TRBV29-1 with TRBJ1-1, with a weak D call TRBD1 (5 bases). Sample: blood. The receptor was derived from a woman between 25 and 40 years old in good health. As DNA, the CDR3 is TGCAGCGTTCACAGGTTCATGAACACTGAAGCTTTCTTT. Protein sequence: CSVHRFMNTEAFF.